The source of this T cell receptor (beta chain) is a study of beta chain features in type 1 diabetes. Study at large: Analysis included about 100 million sorted cells drawn from all samples.

Whole-study findings and limits: Equally in patients and controls, PCR might preferentially amplify shorter templates. Among all four CD4+ subsets, Type 1 diabetes patients had TCRB CDR3s that were moderately but significantly shorter.

About this clone: No antigen is known for it.

The authors reverse transcribed all of the isolated RNA, so sequencing captured expressed TCRB transcripts. Produced via immunoSEQ multiplex PCR; TCRdb's table is partial and in-frame only. Altogether 300,000 to 400,000 clones are present, 13% being singletons, with the ten largest covering roughly 0.015%. J lost 2 bases, V lost 5 bases, and 14 bases had no gene match. The germline V gene has CDR1 SGHVS and CDR2 FNYEAQ. This CDR3 is built from 18 residues. The chain is built from TRBV7-6 and TRBJ2-1; 8 bases fit TRBD2. Sequencing was done on a sample of naive CD4+ T cells from blood. The sequence was collected from a woman aged 18-29 years with type 1 diabetes. CDR3 nucleotide sequence: TGTGCCAGCAGCGCAATCATACCTAGCGGGCGGGCCTACAATGAGCAGTTCTTC. Protein sequence: CASSAIIPSGRAYNEQFF. Complete variable domain (other parts from reference TRBV7-6 and TRBJ2-1): GAGVSQSPRYKVTKRGQDVALRCDPISGHVSLYWYRQALGQGPEFLTYFNYEAQQDKSGLPNDRFSAERPEGSISTLTIQRTEQRDSAMYRCASSAIIPSGRAYNEQFFGPGTRLTVL.